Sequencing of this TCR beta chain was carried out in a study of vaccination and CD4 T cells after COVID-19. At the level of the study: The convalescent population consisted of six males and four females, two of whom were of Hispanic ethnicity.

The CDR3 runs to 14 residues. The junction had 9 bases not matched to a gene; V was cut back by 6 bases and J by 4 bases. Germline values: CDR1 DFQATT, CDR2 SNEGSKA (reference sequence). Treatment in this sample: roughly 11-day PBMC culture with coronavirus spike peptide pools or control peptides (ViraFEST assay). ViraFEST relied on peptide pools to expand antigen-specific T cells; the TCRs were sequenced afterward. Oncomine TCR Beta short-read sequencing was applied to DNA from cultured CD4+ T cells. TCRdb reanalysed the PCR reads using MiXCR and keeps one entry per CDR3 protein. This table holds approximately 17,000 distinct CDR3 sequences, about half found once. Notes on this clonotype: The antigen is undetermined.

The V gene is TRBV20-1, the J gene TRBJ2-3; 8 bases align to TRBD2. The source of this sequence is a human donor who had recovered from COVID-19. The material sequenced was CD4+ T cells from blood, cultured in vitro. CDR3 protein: CSANPGGPADTQYF. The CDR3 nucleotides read TGCAGTGCAAATCCGGGAGGGCCGGCAGATACGCAGTATTTT.